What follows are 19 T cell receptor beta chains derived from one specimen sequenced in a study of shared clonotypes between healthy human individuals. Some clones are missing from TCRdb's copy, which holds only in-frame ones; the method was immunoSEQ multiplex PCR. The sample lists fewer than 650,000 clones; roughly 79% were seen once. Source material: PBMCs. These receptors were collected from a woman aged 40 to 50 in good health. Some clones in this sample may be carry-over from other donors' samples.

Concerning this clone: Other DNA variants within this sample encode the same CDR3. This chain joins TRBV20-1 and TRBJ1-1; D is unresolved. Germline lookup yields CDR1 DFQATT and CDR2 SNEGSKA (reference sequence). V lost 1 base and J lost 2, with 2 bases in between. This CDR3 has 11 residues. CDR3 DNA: TGCAGTGCTAGAGTCAACACTGAAGCTTTCTTT. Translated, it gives CSARVNTEAFF.

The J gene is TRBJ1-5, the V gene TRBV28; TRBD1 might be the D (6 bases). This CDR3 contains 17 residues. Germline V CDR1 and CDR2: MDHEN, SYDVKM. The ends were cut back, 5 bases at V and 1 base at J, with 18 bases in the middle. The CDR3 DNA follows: TGTGCCAGCAGTCACCTAGTAGGGGGGTTGAGCAATCAGCCCCAGCATTTT. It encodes CASSHLVGGLSNQPQHF.

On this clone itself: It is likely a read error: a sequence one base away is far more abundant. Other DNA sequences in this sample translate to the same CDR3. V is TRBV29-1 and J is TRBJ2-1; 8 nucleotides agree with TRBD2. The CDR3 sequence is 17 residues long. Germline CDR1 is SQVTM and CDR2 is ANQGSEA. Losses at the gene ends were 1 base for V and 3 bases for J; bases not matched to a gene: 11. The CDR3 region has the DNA TGCAGCGTTGAAGGGTTCGCAGGAACTAGCGGCTACAATGAGCAGTTCTTC. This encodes CSVEGFAGTSGYNEQFF.

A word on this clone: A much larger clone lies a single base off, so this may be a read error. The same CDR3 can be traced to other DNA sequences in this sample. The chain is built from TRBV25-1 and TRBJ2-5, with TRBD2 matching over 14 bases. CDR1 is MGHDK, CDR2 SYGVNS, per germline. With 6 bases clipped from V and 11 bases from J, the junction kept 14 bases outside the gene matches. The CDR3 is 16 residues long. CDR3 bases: TGTGCCAGCAGATTAGGGACTAGCGGGAGTAGAGGTGAGCAGTACTTC. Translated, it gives CASRLGTSGSRGEQYF.

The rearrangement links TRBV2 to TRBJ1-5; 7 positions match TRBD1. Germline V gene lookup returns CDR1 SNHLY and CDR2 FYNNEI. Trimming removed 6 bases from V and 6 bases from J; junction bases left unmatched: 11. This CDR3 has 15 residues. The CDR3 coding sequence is TGTGCCAGCAGACCCGGGACAGCTCCTAGTCAGCCCCAGCATTTT. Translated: CASRPGTAPSQPQHF.

CDR3 DNA sequence: TGTGCCAGCACCTCCGGACAGGGAGCCTACGAGCAGTACTTC. It yields the protein CASTSGQGAYEQYF. This chain connects TRBV28 to TRBJ2-7, with 8 bases lining up with TRBD1. Unmatched junction bases numbered 7, after V lost 7 bases and J lost 2 bases. The germline CDR1 and CDR2 sequences are MDHEN and SYDVKM. CDR3 length: 14 residues.

This CDR3 reads CASSADGRNTEAFF. CDR3 in DNA: TGCGCCAGCAGCGCGGACGGTAGGAACACTGAAGCTTTCTTT. V gene TRBV5-1 combines with J gene TRBJ1-1; D is unresolved. This CDR3 region has 14 residues. V shed 4 bases and J shed 1 base, with 11 bases lying between them. The germline V gene encodes CDR1 SGHRS and CDR2 YFSETQ.

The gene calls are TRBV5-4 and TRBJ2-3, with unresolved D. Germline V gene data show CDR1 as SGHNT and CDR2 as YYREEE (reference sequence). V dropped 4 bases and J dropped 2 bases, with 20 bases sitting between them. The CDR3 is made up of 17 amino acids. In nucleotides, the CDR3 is TGTGCCAGCAGCAAGGTTTCGAGCAAGTCCAACACAGATACGCAGTATTTT. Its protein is CASSKVSSKSNTDTQYF.

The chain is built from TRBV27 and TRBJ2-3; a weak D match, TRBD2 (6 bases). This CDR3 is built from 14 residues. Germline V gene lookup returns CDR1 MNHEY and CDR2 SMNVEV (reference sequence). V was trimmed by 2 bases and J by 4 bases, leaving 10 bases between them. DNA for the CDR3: TGTGCCAGCAGTTTAGTCGAGCGGGCAGATACGCAGTATTTT. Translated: CASSLVERADTQYF.

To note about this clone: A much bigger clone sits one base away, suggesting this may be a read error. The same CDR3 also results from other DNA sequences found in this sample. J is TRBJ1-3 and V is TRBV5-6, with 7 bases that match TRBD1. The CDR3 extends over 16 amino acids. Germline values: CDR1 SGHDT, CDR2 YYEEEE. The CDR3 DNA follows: TGTGCCAGCAGCGAGGGACAGCCTCTCTCTGGAAATACCATATATTTT. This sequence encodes CASSEGQPLSGNTIYF.

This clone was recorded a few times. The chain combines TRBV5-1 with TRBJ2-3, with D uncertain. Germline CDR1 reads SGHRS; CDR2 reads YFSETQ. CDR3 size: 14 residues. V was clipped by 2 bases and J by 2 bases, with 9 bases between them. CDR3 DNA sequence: TGCGCCAGCAGCTTCCAGTCCTTCACAGATACGCAGTATTTT. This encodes CASSFQSFTDTQYF.

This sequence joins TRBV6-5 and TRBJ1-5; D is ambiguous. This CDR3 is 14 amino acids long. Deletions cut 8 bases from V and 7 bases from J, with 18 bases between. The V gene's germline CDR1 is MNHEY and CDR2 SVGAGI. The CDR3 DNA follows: TGTGCCAGCGGCAGCCGTGCGGGAGGACAGCCCCAGCATTTT. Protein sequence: CASGSRAGGQPQHF.

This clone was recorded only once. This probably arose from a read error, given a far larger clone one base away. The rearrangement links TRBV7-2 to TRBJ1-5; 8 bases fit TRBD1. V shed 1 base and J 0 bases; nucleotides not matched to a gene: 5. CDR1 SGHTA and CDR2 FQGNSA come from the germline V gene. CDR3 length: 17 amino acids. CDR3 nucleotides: TGTGCCAGCAGCTTAGTAGCAGGGGGCATTAGCAATCAGCCCCAGCATTTT. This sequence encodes CASSLVAGGISNQPQHF. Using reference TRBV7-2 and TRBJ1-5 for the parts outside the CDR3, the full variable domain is GAGVSQSPSNKVTEKGKDVELRCDPISGHTALYWYRQSLGQGLEFLIYFQGNSAPDKSGLPSDRFSAERTGGSVSTLTIQRTQQEDSAVYLCASSLVAGGISNQPQHFGDGTRLSIL.

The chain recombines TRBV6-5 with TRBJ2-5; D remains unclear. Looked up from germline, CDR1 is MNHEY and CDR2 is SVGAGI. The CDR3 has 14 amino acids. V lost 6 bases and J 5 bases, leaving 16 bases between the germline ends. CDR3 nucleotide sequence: TGTGCCAGCAGCGGAACTGGGAAGTACGAGACCCAGTACTTC. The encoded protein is CASSGTGKYETQYF.

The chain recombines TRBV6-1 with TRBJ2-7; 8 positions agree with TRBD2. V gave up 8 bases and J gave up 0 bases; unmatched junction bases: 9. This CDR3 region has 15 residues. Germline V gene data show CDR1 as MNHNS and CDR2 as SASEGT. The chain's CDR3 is CASCPLAGGSYEQYF. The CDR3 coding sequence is TGTGCCAGCTGTCCTCTGGCGGGAGGCTCCTACGAGCAGTACTTC.

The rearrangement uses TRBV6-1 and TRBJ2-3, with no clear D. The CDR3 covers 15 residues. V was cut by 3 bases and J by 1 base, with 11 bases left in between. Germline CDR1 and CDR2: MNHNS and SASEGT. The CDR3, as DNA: TGTGCCAGCAGTGAGGGATCCTACCGCACAGATACGCAGTATTTT. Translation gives CASSEGSYRTDTQYF.

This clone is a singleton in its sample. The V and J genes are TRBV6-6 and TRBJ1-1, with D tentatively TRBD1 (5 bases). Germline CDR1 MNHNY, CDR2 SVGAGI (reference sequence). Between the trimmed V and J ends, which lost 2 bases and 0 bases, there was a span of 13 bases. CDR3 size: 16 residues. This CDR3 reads CASSYGTWGVNTEAFF. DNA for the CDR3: TGTGCCAGCAGTTACGGGACGTGGGGGGTGAACACTGAAGCTTTCTTT.

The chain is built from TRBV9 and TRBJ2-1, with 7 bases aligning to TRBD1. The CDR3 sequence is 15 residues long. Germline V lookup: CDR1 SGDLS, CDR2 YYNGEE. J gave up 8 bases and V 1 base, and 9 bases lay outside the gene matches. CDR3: CASSVFTRGSDEQFF. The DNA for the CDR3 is TGTGCCAGCAGCGTATTCACCAGGGGGTCGGATGAGCAGTTCTTC.

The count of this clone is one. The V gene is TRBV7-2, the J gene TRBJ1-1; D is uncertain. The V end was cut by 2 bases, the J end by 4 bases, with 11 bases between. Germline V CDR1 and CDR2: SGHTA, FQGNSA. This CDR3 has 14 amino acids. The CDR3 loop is CASSLRRGPTEAFF. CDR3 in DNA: TGTGCCAGCAGCTTACGAAGAGGGCCCACTGAAGCTTTCTTT.